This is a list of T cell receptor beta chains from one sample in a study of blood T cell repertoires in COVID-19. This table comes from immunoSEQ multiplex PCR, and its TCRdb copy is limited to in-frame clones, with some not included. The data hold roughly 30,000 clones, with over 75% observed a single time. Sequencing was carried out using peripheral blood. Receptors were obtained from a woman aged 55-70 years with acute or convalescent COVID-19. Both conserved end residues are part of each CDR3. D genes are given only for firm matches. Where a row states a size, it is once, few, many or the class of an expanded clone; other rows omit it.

CDR3aa: CASRSRATPNEKLFF; CDR3nt: TGTGCCAGCAGGAGTAGAGCGACGCCTAATGAAAAACTGTTTTTT; abundance: .; j_gene: TRBJ1-4; v_gene: TRBV2; d_gene: .
CDR3aa: CSVILQGRNTGELFF; CDR3nt: TGCAGCGTTATCCTACAGGGCCGGAACACCGGGGAGCTGTTTTTT; abundance: .; j_gene: TRBJ2-2; v_gene: TRBV29-1; d_gene: .
CDR3aa: CASRLEQGNQPQHF; CDR3nt: TGTGCCAGCCGCCTAGAACAGGGGAATCAGCCCCAGCATTTT; abundance: few; j_gene: TRBJ1-5; v_gene: TRBV6-2/TRBV6-3; d_gene: TRBD1
CDR3aa: CASSSGGHFDGYTF; CDR3nt: TGTGCCAGCAGCTCTGGCGGGCATTTCGATGGCTACACCTTC; abundance: medium-sized; j_gene: TRBJ1-2; v_gene: TRBV7-8; d_gene: .
CDR3aa: CASSLVGGLSTDTQYF; CDR3nt: TGCGCCAGCAGCTTGGTAGGGGGCCTCAGCACAGATACGCAGTATTTT; abundance: .; j_gene: TRBJ2-3; v_gene: TRBV5-1; d_gene: TRBD1
CDR3aa: CASSVDDITAYNSPLHF; CDR3nt: TGTGCCAGCAGCGTAGACGACATAACGGCTTATAATTCACCCCTCCACTTT; abundance: .; j_gene: TRBJ1-6; v_gene: TRBV9; d_gene: .
CDR3aa: CASSVYRETGELFF; CDR3nt: TGTGCCAGCAGCGTATACAGAGAAACCGGGGAGCTGTTTTTT; abundance: .; j_gene: TRBJ2-2; v_gene: TRBV9; d_gene: .
CDR3aa: CASSLMGDTNYGYTF; CDR3nt: TGTGCCAGCAGTTTAATGGGAGATACTAACTATGGCTACACCTTC; abundance: .; j_gene: TRBJ1-2; v_gene: TRBV7-9; d_gene: .
CDR3aa: CASSITGKINQPQHF; CDR3nt: TGTGCCAGTAGTATCACGGGAAAGATAAATCAGCCCCAGCATTTT; abundance: few; j_gene: TRBJ1-5; v_gene: TRBV19; d_gene: .
CDR3aa: CASSLGTGGRGEAFF; CDR3nt: TGTGCCAGCAGTCTTGGGACAGGGGGTAGGGGTGAAGCTTTCTTT; abundance: .; j_gene: TRBJ1-1; v_gene: TRBV28; d_gene: TRBD1
CDR3aa: CATSLTGGRNEQFF; CDR3nt: TGTGCCACCAGTCTTACGGGGGGGCGAAATGAGCAGTTCTTC; abundance: .; j_gene: TRBJ2-1; v_gene: TRBV24-1; d_gene: TRBD2
CDR3aa: CASSPPGQGRPNTEAFF; CDR3nt: TGTGCCAGCAGTCCCCCGGGACAGGGTCGGCCCAACACTGAAGCTTTCTTT; abundance: once; j_gene: TRBJ1-1; v_gene: TRBV28; d_gene: TRBD1
CDR3aa: CASGTGNTGELFF; CDR3nt: TGCGCCAGCGGGACAGGGAACACCGGGGAGCTGTTTTTT; abundance: .; j_gene: TRBJ2-2; v_gene: TRBV5-1; d_gene: TRBD1
CDR3aa: CASSLRPQGKALNEKLFF; CDR3nt: TGCGCCAGCAGCTTGCGTCCACAGGGGAAGGCTCTAAATGAAAAACTGTTTTTT; abundance: .; j_gene: TRBJ1-4; v_gene: TRBV5-1; d_gene: TRBD1
CDR3aa: CASRGAGSYNEQFF; CDR3nt: TGTGCCAGCCGGGGGGCCGGCTCCTACAATGAGCAGTTCTTC; abundance: .; j_gene: TRBJ2-1; v_gene: TRBV19; d_gene: .
CDR3aa: CASSKPADSTNQPQHF; CDR3nt: TGTGCCAGCAGCAAACCCGCGGACAGTACGAATCAGCCCCAGCATTTT; abundance: few; j_gene: TRBJ1-5; v_gene: TRBV21-1; d_gene: .
CDR3aa: CASSTQDSFNYGYTF; CDR3nt: TGTGCCAGCAGTACCCAAGACAGCTTTAACTATGGCTACACCTTC; abundance: .; j_gene: TRBJ1-2; v_gene: TRBV6-5; d_gene: .
CDR3aa: CASSPIQRTGAVREQYF; CDR3nt: TGTGCCAGCTCACCCATACAACGGACAGGGGCGGTTAGGGAGCAGTACTTC; abundance: .; j_gene: TRBJ2-7; v_gene: TRBV18; d_gene: TRBD1
CDR3aa: CASSEGGNTIYF; CDR3nt: TGTGCCAGCAGTGAGGGCGGAAACACCATATATTTT; abundance: .; j_gene: TRBJ1-3; v_gene: TRBV6-4; d_gene: .
CDR3aa: CARTERINQPQHF; CDR3nt: TGTGCCAGGACAGAGAGGATCAATCAGCCCCAGCATTTT; abundance: .; j_gene: TRBJ1-5; v_gene: TRBV6-9; d_gene: .
CDR3aa: CASSPRHTGGRSPLHF; CDR3nt: TGTGCCAGCAGCCCTCGCCATACAGGGGGACGGTCACCCCTCCACTTT; abundance: .; j_gene: TRBJ1-6; v_gene: TRBV5-8; d_gene: TRBD1